Below, 13 T cell receptor beta chains from the same sample are listed, as sequenced in a study of vaccination and CD4 T cells after COVID-19. Treatment here: roughly nine-day PBMC culture with coronavirus spike peptide pools or control peptides (ViraFEST assay). Cultured CD4+ T cells had their DNA profiled by the Oncomine TCR Beta short-read assay. TCRdb used MiXCR to reprocess the PCR reads, holding one entry per CDR3 protein. The sample contains around 10,000 distinct CDR3 sequences, about 40% of which appear only once. Antigens for these TCRs are unknown. Sample: CD4+ T cells from blood, cultured in vitro. These receptors were taken from a human donor who had recovered from COVID-19.

J is TRBJ1-1 and V is TRBV6-2 or TRBV6-3; no reliable D call. Germline values: CDR1 MNHEY, CDR2 SVGEGT. The CDR3 contains 14 residues. V was trimmed by 4 bases and J by 4 bases, leaving 13 bases between them. The CDR3 nucleotides read TGTGCCAGCAGTTCATCCCCAACTTTCACTGAAGCTTTCTTT. Amino acids: CASSSSPTFTEAFF.

With regard to this clonotype: A read error may produce the germline difference seen at one junction end. The V call is TRBV20-1, the J call TRBJ1-5, with D possibly TRBD1 on 5 matching bases. The germline V gene has CDR1 DFQATT and CDR2 SNEGSKA (reference sequence). The CDR3 has 13 residues. The CDR3 is CSARGGGDQPQHF. The CDR3 DNA follows: TGCAGTGCAAGAGGTGGGGGGGATCAGCCCCAGCATTTT.

A few counts support this clonotype. The chain employs TRBV12-3 or TRBV12-4 and TRBJ1-6, with D possibly matching TRBD1 (5 bases). This CDR3 has 15 residues. Trimming took 3 bases from V and 2 from J, leaving 8 bases between them. The DNA for the CDR3 is TGTGCCAGCAGTTTCAGGGAGCCCTATAATTCACCCCTCCACTTT. Translation: CASSFREPYNSPLHF.

A few counts support this clonotype. CDR3 nucleotide sequence: TGTGCCAGCAGCGCGACCAGGGATTACCAGCCCCAGCATTTT. Translated: CASSATRDYQPQHF. The V gene is TRBV7-2, the J gene TRBJ1-5, with a weak D call TRBD1 (5 bases). Germline V gene sequence: CDR1 SGHTA, CDR2 FQGNSA. The CDR3 runs 14 residues. V gave up 5 bases and J gave up 7 bases, with 15 bases separating them.

This clonotype has a handful of counts. This chain uses TRBV6-2 or TRBV6-3 with TRBJ1-1, with a possible D match to TRBD1 (6 bases). The CDR3 is 17 residues long. CDR1 is MNHEY and CDR2 is SVGEGT in the germline V gene. Trimming pared 6 bases from V and 3 bases from J, leaving 23 bases between. The CDR3 protein is CASSAAGGAGWDTEAFF. CDR3 nucleotides: TGTGCCAGCAGCGCGGCCGGGGGCGCCGGTTGGGACACTGAAGCTTTCTTT.

V is TRBV19 and J is TRBJ2-7, with 7 positions matching TRBD2. The CDR3 totals 13 residues. Trimming cost V 5 bases and J 3 bases; bases outside gene matches: 4. In germline, CDR1 is LNHDA, CDR2 SQIVND (reference sequence). CDR3 loop: CASSPGLDYEQYF. The CDR3 DNA reads as TGTGCCAGTAGTCCCGGACTAGACTACGAGCAGTACTTC.

This clonotype is medium-sized (0.01 to 0.1%). The rearrangement joins TRBV20-1 to TRBJ1-1; no definite D call. The CDR3 covers 16 residues. V was clipped by 0 bases and J by 1 base, with 15 bases between them. Germline V gene data show CDR1 as DFQATT and CDR2 as SNEGSKA (reference sequence). In nucleotides, the CDR3 is TGCAGTGCTAGAGATCTGGTAAGGGTGGCGAACACTGAAGCTTTCTTT. This gives the protein CSARDLVRVANTEAFF.

This clonotype was observed a handful of times. The chain recombines TRBV11-2 with TRBJ2-5; D ambiguous. The CDR3 spans 11 residues. Germline CDR1 SGHAT, CDR2 FQNNGV. V lost 5 bases, J lost 1 base, and 2 bases lay in between. CDR3 protein: CASSPQETQYF. CDR3 in DNA: TGTGCCAGCAGCCCCCAAGAGACCCAGTACTTC.

J is TRBJ1-5 and V is TRBV2, with TRBD1 as a possible D gene (6 bases). V dropped 10 bases and J dropped 6 bases, with 16 bases sitting between them. The CDR3 sequence is 13 residues long. Germline loops: CDR1 SNHLY, CDR2 FYNNEI. CDR3 nucleotides: TGTGCCACCAATCGGGAACAGGGTCAGCCCCAGCATTTT. Translated: CATNREQGQPQHF.

J is TRBJ2-7 and V is TRBV7-6, with 7 bases that match TRBD1. The CDR3 is 18 amino acids. Germline loops: CDR1 SGHVS, CDR2 FNYEAQ. The J segment lost 3 bases and the V segment lost 3 bases, leaving 17 bases of the junction unmatched. The DNA for the CDR3 is TGTGCCAGCAGCTTCCGGGACAGCTTTTTAGATGTGAACTACGAGCAGTACTTC. Protein sequence: CASSFRDSFLDVNYEQYF.

The chain uses TRBV7-9 and TRBJ1-6; D ambiguous. Per the germline V gene, CDR1 is SEHNR and CDR2 is FQNEAQ (reference sequence). Trimming cost V 5 bases and J 7 bases, with 15 bases left between them. The CDR3 is 15 residues long. DNA for the CDR3: TGTGCCAGCAGCCCCTTAGGAGGCGCAAATTCACCCCTCCACTTT. It specifies CASSPLGGANSPLHF.

The chain links TRBV5-1 to TRBJ2-1, with D perhaps matching TRBD1 (5 bases). CDR1 is SGHRS, CDR2 YFSETQ, per germline. Trimming left V 2 bases short and J 5 bases short, with 14 bases between. This CDR3 spans 15 amino acids. The CDR3: CASSFGLQGNNEQFF. For the CDR3, the DNA is TGCGCCAGCAGCTTCGGATTGCAGGGTAACAATGAGCAGTTCTTC. Using reference TRBV5-1 and TRBJ2-1 for the parts outside the CDR3, the full variable domain is KAGVTQTPRYLIKTRGQQVTLSCSPISGHRSVSWYQQTPGQGLQFLFEYFSETQRNKGNFPGRFSGRQFSNSRSEMNVSTLELGDSALYLCASSFGLQGNNEQFFGPGTRLTVL.

A few counts support this clonotype. This chain joins TRBV12-3 or TRBV12-4 and TRBJ2-7; D possibly corresponds to TRBD2 (6 bases). V lost 6 bases and J 0 bases, leaving 12 bases between the germline ends. This CDR3 has 14 amino acids. The CDR3 nucleotides read TGTGCCAGCAGGCCGGGACTGAGCTCCTACGAGCAGTACTTC. This translates into CASRPGLSSYEQYF.